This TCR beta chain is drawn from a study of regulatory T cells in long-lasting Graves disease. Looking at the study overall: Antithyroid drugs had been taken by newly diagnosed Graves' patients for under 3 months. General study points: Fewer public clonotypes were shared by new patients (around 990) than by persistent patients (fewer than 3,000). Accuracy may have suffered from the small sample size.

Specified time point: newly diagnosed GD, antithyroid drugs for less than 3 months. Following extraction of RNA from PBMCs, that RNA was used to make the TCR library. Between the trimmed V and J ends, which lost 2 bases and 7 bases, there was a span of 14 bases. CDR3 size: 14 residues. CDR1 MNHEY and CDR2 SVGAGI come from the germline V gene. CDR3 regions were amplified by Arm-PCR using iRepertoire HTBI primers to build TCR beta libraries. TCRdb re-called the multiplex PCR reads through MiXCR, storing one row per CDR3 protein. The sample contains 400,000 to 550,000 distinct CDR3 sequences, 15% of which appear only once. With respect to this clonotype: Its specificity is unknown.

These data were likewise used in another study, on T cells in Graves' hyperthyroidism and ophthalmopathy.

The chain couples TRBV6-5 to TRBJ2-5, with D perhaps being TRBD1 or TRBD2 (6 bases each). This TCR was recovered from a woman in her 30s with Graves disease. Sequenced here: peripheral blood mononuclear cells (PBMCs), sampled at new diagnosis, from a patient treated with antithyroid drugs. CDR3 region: CASSYVSGAVTQYF. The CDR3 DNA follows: TGTGCCAGCAGTTACGTGTCGGGGGCGGTGACCCAGTACTTC.